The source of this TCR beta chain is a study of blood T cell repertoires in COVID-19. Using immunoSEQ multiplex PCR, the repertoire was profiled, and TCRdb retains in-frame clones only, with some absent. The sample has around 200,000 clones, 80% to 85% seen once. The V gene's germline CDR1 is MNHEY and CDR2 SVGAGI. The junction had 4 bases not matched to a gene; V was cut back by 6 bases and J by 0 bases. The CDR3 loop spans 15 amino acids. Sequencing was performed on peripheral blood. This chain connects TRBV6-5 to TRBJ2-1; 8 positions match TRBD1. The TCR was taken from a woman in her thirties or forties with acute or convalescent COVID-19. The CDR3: CASSRQGNSYNEQFF. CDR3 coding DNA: TGTGCCAGCAGCCGACAGGGGAACTCCTACAATGAGCAGTTCTTC.